This T cell receptor beta chain was sequenced during a study of regulatory T cells in long-lasting Graves disease. Time point meaning: persistent/refractory GD, antithyroid drugs over 5 years with positive TRAb. The TCR library was made from RNA extracted from PBMCs. American Thyroid Association guidelines served as the basis for diagnosing Graves' disease. Blood from the periphery, around 10 milliliters in all, was drawn into EDTA tubes. This clonotype came up many times. Antigen: not known. Between the trimmed V and J ends, which lost 5 bases and 3 bases, there was a span of 17 bases. Germline values: CDR1 SNHLY, CDR2 FYNNEI. CDR3 length: 15 amino acids. Relying on iRepertoire HTBI primers and Arm-PCR of CDR3 regions, the team built TCR beta libraries. MiXCR, run by TCRdb on the multiplex PCR reads, gives a single entry per CDR3 protein. This sample has 360,000 or so distinct CDR3 sequences, with 23% found just once.

General observations from the study: There was favoring of TRBV28, TRBJ1-2 and TRBJ2-5 in persistent disease.

The V call is TRBV2, the J call TRBJ2-7; possible D gene TRBD1, 7 bases. The TCR originated in a woman between 40 and 55 years old with Graves disease. The sample here was peripheral blood mononuclear cells (PBMCs), taken when the disease was refractory, from a patient treated with antithyroid drugs. CDR3 nucleotides: TGTGCCAGCAGTCAGGGGGGCATAAAAATCTACGAGCAGTACTTC. Translated, it gives CASSQGGIKIYEQYF.